Sequencing of this T cell receptor beta chain was carried out in a study of T cells in tuberculosis. Looked up from germline, CDR1 is ENHRY and CDR2 is SYGVKD. The CDR3 covers 16 residues. V gave up 2 bases and J gave up 1 base; unmatched junction bases: 4. For this clone: Other nucleotide sequences from this sample produce the same CDR3.

Cells were sorted from thawed PBMC rested overnight and stained with GMM-loaded CD1B tetramer, viability dye and anti-CD3. The lipid loaded on the CD1B tetramers was C32 glucose monomycolate from Rhodococcus equi. This table comes from immunoSEQ multiplex PCR, and its TCRdb copy is limited to in-frame clones, with some not included. This table holds about 59,000 clones, 81% found once. This TCR was recovered from an adult woman with latent tuberculosis. Sequencing input: CD1b-GMM tetramer-negative cells sorted from PBMCs. The chain employs TRBV10-3 and TRBJ2-3; 9 bases align to TRBD1. CDR3 sequence (DNA): TGTGCCATCAGTGAGCCCCGGACAGGGGGCACAGATACGCAGTATTTT. This encodes CAISEPRTGGTDTQYF.